The T cell receptor (beta chain) described here comes from a study of cytomegalovirus exposure and HLA in healthy donors. A multiplex PCR was run with 60 Vbeta primers and 13 Jbeta primers. Here immunoSEQ multiplex PCR was the method, and the copy in TCRdb shows in-frame clones only, minus some. The sample lists roughly 190,000 clones, roughly 70% occurring once. Sequencing was performed on PBMCs. This sequence originates from a woman aged 30 to 39 in good health and CMV-seronegative.

CDR3 nucleotide sequence: TGTGCCAGCAGCTTGATACAGGCCGGGGGGGAAAAACTGTTTTTT. Translation: CASSLIQAGGEKLFF. The V gene is TRBV5-6, the J gene TRBJ1-4; maybe TRBD1 (5 bases). There are 15 residues in the CDR3. Germline CDR1 SGHDT, CDR2 YYEEEE. The germline V and J ends were trimmed by 1 base and 8 bases, with 15 bases remaining between them.